The T cell receptor beta chain under discussion was sequenced for a study of OX40 agonist ivuxolimab in advanced cancers. Sequencing was performed with immunoSEQ multiplex PCR; in TCRdb, only in-frame clones are kept and a portion is missing. This table has 60,000 to 65,000 clones, about nine tenths appearing once. Remarks on this clone: The target antigen is unknown.

Study-level results: Still undetermined is the antigen specificity of the expanded peripheral T cells.

Sequencing used CD4+ or CD8+ T cells sorted from blood, obtained in a trial of the OX40 agonist ivuxolimab. The clonotype was recovered from an adult with an advanced solid tumor such as melanoma, head and neck, liver or kidney cancer.

This CDR3 is CASSWGTGEVEQYF. In nucleotides, the CDR3 is TGTGCCAGCAGTTGGGGGACAGGGGAGGTAGAGCAGTACTTC. This chain links TRBV28 with TRBJ2-7; 10 positions agree with TRBD1. The CDR3 loop spans 14 amino acids. The trim removed 4 bases at V and 7 bases at J, leaving 7 bases unmatched. Germline CDR1 and CDR2: MDHEN and SYDVKM.